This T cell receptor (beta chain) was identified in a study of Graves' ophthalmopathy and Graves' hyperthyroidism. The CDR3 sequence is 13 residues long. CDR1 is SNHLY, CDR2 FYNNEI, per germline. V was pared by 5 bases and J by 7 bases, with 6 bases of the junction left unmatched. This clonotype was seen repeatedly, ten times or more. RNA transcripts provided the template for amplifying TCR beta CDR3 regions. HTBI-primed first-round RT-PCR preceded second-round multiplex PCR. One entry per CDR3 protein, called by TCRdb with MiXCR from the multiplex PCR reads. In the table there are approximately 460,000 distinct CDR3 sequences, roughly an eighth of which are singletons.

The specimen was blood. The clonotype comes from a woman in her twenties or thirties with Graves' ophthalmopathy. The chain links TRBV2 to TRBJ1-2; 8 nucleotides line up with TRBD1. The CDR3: CASSPDRDSGYTF. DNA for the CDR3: TGTGCCAGCAGTCCGGACAGGGACTCTGGCTACACCTTC.